These 21 T cell receptor beta chains share one sample of origin, sequenced in a study of OX40 agonist ivuxolimab in advanced cancers. Sequencing was performed with immunoSEQ multiplex PCR; in TCRdb, only in-frame clones are kept and a portion is missing. The data show tens of thousands of clones, 70% to 90% seen once. The sample in question was CD4+ or CD8+ T cells sorted from blood, obtained in a trial of the OX40 agonist ivuxolimab. Receptor source: an adult with an advanced solid tumor such as melanoma, head and neck, liver or kidney cancer.

This chain uses TRBV7-8 with TRBJ2-5; 10 bases align to TRBD1. The CDR3 has 14 residues. V was pared by 5 bases and J by 5 bases, with 5 bases of the junction left unmatched. Germline CDR1 and CDR2: SGHVS and FQNEAQ. The CDR3 nucleotides are TGTGCCAGCAGCCGACAGGGGGCCTTGGAGACCCAGTACTTC. This gives the protein CASSRQGALETQYF.

The chain joins TRBV11-3 to TRBJ1-1; tentative D call: TRBD1 (5 bases). The germline CDR1 and CDR2 sequences are SGHNT and YENEEA. V lost 5 bases, J lost 0 bases, and 10 bases lay in between. The CDR3 has 14 amino acids. The DNA for the CDR3 is TGTGCCAGCAGCCAGGGACCATTGAACACTGAAGCTTTCTTT. Residues: CASSQGPLNTEAFF.

The chain uses TRBV19 and TRBJ1-1; no reliable D call. CDR3 length: 13 amino acids. Germline V CDR1 and CDR2: LNHDA, SQIVND (reference sequence). The V end lost 3 bases, the J end lost 3 bases, and 8 bases lay between the germline ends. Here the CDR3 reads CASSMSLDTEAFF. In nucleotides, the CDR3 is TGTGCCAGTAGTATGAGTTTGGACACTGAAGCTTTCTTT.

The gene calls are TRBV19 and TRBJ1-3, with a weak D call TRBD1 (5 bases). CDR1 is LNHDA, CDR2 SQIVND, per germline (reference sequence). V lost 3 bases and J 8 bases, leaving 14 bases between the germline ends. The CDR3 is 14 residues long. The CDR3 bases are TGTGCCAGTAGTATTCAAGTGGGGGAAGACACCATATATTTT. Translated, it gives CASSIQVGEDTIYF.

V and J are TRBV5-1 and TRBJ2-7, with 11 bases aligning to TRBD2. The CDR3 is 14 amino acids. V dropped 2 bases and J dropped 6; count of bases not matched to a gene: 4. The germline gives CDR1 SGHRS, CDR2 YFSETQ. The CDR3, as DNA: TGCGCCAGCAGCTTAGGGCTAGCGGGAGGCGAGCAGTACTTC. This gives the protein CASSLGLAGGEQYF.

The V and J genes are TRBV2 and TRBJ2-7; 7 nucleotides line up with TRBD1. This CDR3 is built from 12 residues. Per the germline V gene, CDR1 is SNHLY and CDR2 is FYNNEI. V was clipped by 11 bases and J by 7 bases; unmatched bases: 11. CDR3 amino acids: CAGVRQGEEQYF. DNA for the CDR3: TGTGCCGGGGTTCGACAGGGAGAAGAGCAGTACTTC.

V is TRBV10-3 and J is TRBJ1-1; D is uncertain. There are 15 residues in the CDR3. V lost 1 base to trimming and J lost 0 bases, with 9 bases between them. CDR1 ENHRY and CDR2 SYGVKD come from the germline V gene. The chain's CDR3 is CAISEYAGVNTEAFF. In DNA form, the CDR3 reads TGTGCCATCAGTGAGTATGCAGGTGTGAACACTGAAGCTTTCTTT.

The chain recombines TRBV9 with TRBJ2-3; D not resolved. CDR3 length equals 12 residues. V was cut by 3 bases and J by 2 bases, with 4 bases left in between. Germline CDR1 and CDR2: SGDLS and YYNGEE. CDR3 sequence: CASSAHTDTQYF. As DNA, the CDR3 is TGTGCCAGCAGCGCACACACAGATACGCAGTATTTT.

The chain is built from TRBV19 and TRBJ2-5, with TRBD2 as a possible D gene (6 bases). CDR1 is LNHDA and CDR2 is SQIVND in the germline V gene (reference sequence). Trimming cost V 3 bases and J 5 bases, with 13 bases left between them. The CDR3 loop spans 14 amino acids. In DNA form, the CDR3 reads TGTGCCAGTAGTATGGGGGGAAGAGGGGAGACCCAGTACTTC. Protein product: CASSMGGRGETQYF.

The chain employs TRBV5-1 and TRBJ2-1, with 7 bases matching TRBD2. The CDR3 is 15 residues long. Trimming removed 1 base from V and 9 bases from J; junction bases left unmatched: 10. Germline-derived CDR1 and CDR2 are SGHRS and YFSETQ. The CDR3 bases are TGCGCCAGCAGCTTGAGCGGCGGGAGTGTTGGTGAGCAGTTCTTC. This translates into CASSLSGGSVGEQFF.

V and J are TRBV5-4 and TRBJ2-7, with 7 bases matching TRBD2. The CDR3 contains 15 residues. J gave up 0 bases and V 4 bases, and 7 bases lay outside the gene matches. CDR1 SGHNT and CDR2 YYREEE come from the germline V gene (reference sequence). As DNA, the CDR3 is TGTGCCAGCAGCCAAGTAGCGGGCAACTCCTACGAGCAGTACTTC. This encodes CASSQVAGNSYEQYF.

The V gene is TRBV9, the J gene TRBJ1-1; D is unclear. Trimming pared 2 bases from V and 0 bases from J, leaving 5 bases between. From germline, CDR1 is SGDLS and CDR2 YYNGEE. CDR3 length: 13 amino acids. The CDR3 loop is CASSVEMNTEAFF. Written as DNA, the CDR3 is TGTGCCAGCAGCGTCGAGATGAACACTGAAGCTTTCTTT.

The chain employs TRBV15 and TRBJ1-2, with D uncertain. The CDR3 contains 15 residues. Trimming cost V 2 bases and J 0 bases, with 10 bases left between them. Looked up from germline, CDR1 is LNHNV and CDR2 is YYDKDF (reference sequence). The CDR3 DNA reads TGTGCCACCAGCAGACAGGAGAGATCTAACTATGGCTACACCTTC. Translated: CATSRQERSNYGYTF.

The rearrangement uses TRBV11-3 and TRBJ2-5, with no clear D. CDR3 length: 14 residues. Germline V lookup: CDR1 SGHNT, CDR2 YENEEA. V shed 5 bases and J shed 5 bases, with 15 bases lying between them. The CDR3 DNA follows: TGTGCCAGCAGCCGTCGAGGACCCGTCGAGACCCAGTACTTC. It encodes CASSRRGPVETQYF.

The V and J genes are TRBV27 and TRBJ1-1; D not resolved. The CDR3 length is 14 residues. Trimming removed 3 bases at V and 1 base at J, with 9 bases between. Per germline, CDR1 MNHEY and CDR2 SMNVEV (reference sequence). The CDR3 here is CASSLWQSNTEAFF. The CDR3 region has the DNA TGTGCCAGCAGTTTGTGGCAGTCGAACACTGAAGCTTTCTTT.

This chain connects TRBV4-1 to TRBJ1-4; 7 bases line up with TRBD1. The CDR3 spans 15 residues. CDR1 is MGHRA, CDR2 YSYEKL, per germline. V gave up 5 bases and J gave up 2 bases; unmatched junction bases: 5. The CDR3 reads CASSGDRATNEKLFF. For the CDR3, the DNA is TGCGCCAGCAGCGGTGACAGGGCCACTAATGAAAAACTGTTTTTT.

The J gene is TRBJ2-7, the V gene TRBV11-2; D gene ambiguous. V was pared by 5 bases and J by 3 bases, with 8 bases between. Germline V lookup: CDR1 SGHAT, CDR2 FQNNGV. This CDR3 comprises 12 residues. In DNA form, the CDR3 reads TGTGCCAGCAGCCCCGGCCACTACGAGCAGTACTTC. It specifies CASSPGHYEQYF.

The J gene is TRBJ2-7, the V gene TRBV6-5; a weak D match, TRBD2 (5 bases). The V gene's germline CDR1 is MNHEY and CDR2 SVGAGI. Trimming left V 0 bases short and J 9 bases short, with 18 bases between. CDR3 length equals 15 residues. The CDR3 protein is CASSYSDGEETRQYF. In DNA form, the CDR3 reads TGTGCCAGCAGTTACTCGGACGGGGAAGAAACGAGGCAGTACTTC.

This clone was picked up one time. The chain employs TRBV9 and TRBJ2-2, with 7 bases identical to TRBD1. The CDR3 runs 14 residues. Trimming at V came to 3 bases and at J to 8 bases, leaving 7 bases not matched to a gene. The germline gives CDR1 SGDLS, CDR2 YYNGEE. CDR3 region: CASSGTGYRGELFF. DNA for the CDR3: TGTGCCAGCAGCGGGACAGGCTATAGGGGGGAGCTGTTTTTT.

The chain recombines TRBV27 with TRBJ1-1; D gene uncertain. The CDR3 has 15 residues. Germline lookup yields CDR1 MNHEY and CDR2 SMNVEV (reference sequence). The V end lost 1 base, the J end lost 1 base, and 10 bases lay between the germline ends. This CDR3 reads CASSLYPGGNTEAFF. Here the CDR3 DNA reads TGTGCCAGCAGTTTATATCCGGGTGGGAACACTGAAGCTTTCTTT.

The chain links TRBV30 to TRBJ1-1, with D unclear. V lost 0 bases and J 7 bases, leaving 18 bases between the germline ends. Looked up from germline, CDR1 is GTSNPN and CDR2 is SVGIG (reference sequence). The CDR3 contains 15 residues. The CDR3 bases are TGTGCCTGGAGTGTACAGCGATCACGAGGGAGTGAAGCTTTCTTT. Protein: CAWSVQRSRGSEAFF.